This T cell receptor (beta chain) comes out of a study of shared clonotypes between healthy human individuals (TCRdb year 2020). As for the study more broadly: The cohort comprised two women and a few men aged 18 to 49 years. Between about 0.9 and 9 billion PBMCs per donor were obtained by leukapheresis. The study deeply sequenced blood TCR repertoires of about 5 healthy adults to estimate repertoire size and the extent of clonotype sharing between individuals. Libraries were prepared and TCR repertoires were sequenced by different laboratories using diverse techniques, in order to increase sequencing depth and limit assay-specific biases. For each donor, CD4 naive and CD4 memory were each run on three plates, CD8 naive on two plates, and CD8 memory on one plate.

Study-level results and caveats: Even with the large sequencing depth, rarefaction of the sorted-subset datasets indicated that sequencing was incomplete. Based on pairwise subsampling, the degree of clonotype sharing among donors was expected to be affected by sequencing depth. Sampling was limited to blood, and TCR repertoires in tissue likely differ from TCR repertoires in blood. Naive subsets generally had larger estimated clonotype richness than memory subsets did. Because the study included only a small number of donors, the genetic and exposure-history diversity represented was limited. Higher generation probabilities were observed for clonotypes shared by all four sorted-subset donors than for non-shared clonotypes. Approximately 5% of naive CD4, 3.5% of naive CD8, about 2.1% of memory CD4, and approximately 0.4% of memory CD8 clonotypes were shared across a few donors.

Donors were healthy HIV-negative adults with no recently reported acute infections or vaccinations. Every donor was a Caucasian adult residing in Nashville, Tennessee, USA. CD4+ T cells were enriched through magnetic negative selection, after which naive cells were positively selected on CD45RA and the remaining negative fraction served as the memory subset. Blood was obtained by leukapheresis, after which PBMCs were separated by Ficoll-Histopaque density gradient centrifugation and cryopreserved in liquid nitrogen vapor phase. Analytical flow cytometry was used to check the purity and quantity of every magnetically sorted T cell population. Genomic DNA was isolated from each sorted fraction and quantified by UV absorbance on a Nanodrop 2000c. Measured from the cysteine to the phenylalanine, the CDR3 is 15 residues long. Left in the record is the CDR3 DNA by itself, 45 bases read in frame from the first base. Sequences SEHNR (CDR1) and FQNEAQ (CDR2) are obtained from the germline V gene (reference sequence). Compared with germline, V lacks 2 bases and J lacks 4 bases; bases without a gene match: 7.

As to this clone: Its target antigen remains unknown. One base away there is no much larger clone; base qualities are not given.

TCR CDR3 regions were amplified from genomic DNA by multiplex PCR using the deep immunoSEQ assay. Extracted genomic DNA from each cell subset was spread evenly across all wells of several immunoSEQ 96-well plates, with each plate serving as a replicate. Each replicate PCR for sorted subsets received approximately 220 ng genomic DNA, equal to about 30,000 T cell genomes. The purified libraries were quantified using a Qubit 3.0 fluorometer, sized with a Bioanalyzer 2100, and then quantified again using the KAPA Library Quantification kit. Each immunoSEQ 96-well plate was sequenced on its own single-read 150-cycle Illumina NextSeq 550 flow cell. The original methods were these. Because the immunoSEQ output included only junctional sequences and no quality scores, the filtering could not be the same as the filtering used for full-length reads. Sequences were annotated with PyIR, a Python wrapper for IgBLAST v1.9, using IMGT germline references to assign V/J genes and CDR3. Reads with weak V/J assignments (E-value above 1e-6), missing CDR3, stop codons, out-of-frame junctions, or ambiguous translated residues were removed. V3J clonotypes were defined by identical inferred V gene, J gene, and CDR3 amino acid sequence. Percentage overlap between repertoires was computed as shared unique clonotypes divided by the size of the smaller repertoire. Repertoire richness was assessed with RTK rarefaction, the Chao1 estimator, and Recon v2.1 estimates of unobserved clonotypes. For all TCRbeta clonotypes obtained by the gDNA method from a few donors, generation probabilities were computed with OLGA. TCRdb took over this immuneACCESS table, retaining in-frame rearrangements with V and J assigned. Such tables are incomplete; in checked studies, under half of the missing clones stem from an unresolved V gene, and the remainder is unexplained. For V, J and clone size, that table is used; D and trimming come from the DNA. This sample lists more than 2 million clones; approximately 96% were detected once. 0.1% to 0.15% of the sample goes to the ten largest clones.

Recombination linked TRBV7-9 to TRBJ2-7, and TRBD1 matches 8 of the central bases. Sequencing used naive CD4+ T cells sorted from blood. The intended sense of this specimen's cell subset or site label: CD45RA+ positively selected. This clonotype was obtained from a man younger than 30 in good health. CDR3 reads: CASSLSLTGVYEQYF. Read as DNA, the sequence is TGTGCCAGCAGCTTATCTTTGACAGGGGTTTACGAGCAGTACTTC.